This TCR beta chain comes out of a study of beta chain features in type 1 diabetes. Study at large: All of the samples together had 107,917,701 sorted cells examined. General study points: All four CD4+ subsets of Type 1 diabetes patients contained TCRB CDR3s that were moderately but significantly shorter. Overrepresentation of cells with high TCR expression could result from cDNA sequencing. For TCRB rearrangement, an influence of HLA type remained unresolved here. Patients with type 1 diabetes carried fewer insertions and had more deletions at their VDJ junctions.

This clone was counted between two and nine times. Its target is unknown. What was sequenced were expressed TCRB transcripts, since all of the isolated RNA had been reverse transcribed. Clones were read by immunoSEQ multiplex PCR, and TCRdb kept only the in-frame ones, dropping some. Altogether around 690,000 clones are present, roughly 12% being singletons, with the ten largest covering more than 0.09%. Germline V CDR1 and CDR2: SQVTM, ANQGSEA. V was trimmed by 5 bases and J by 2 bases, leaving 12 bases between them. The CDR3 is 14 amino acids. Sequenced: naive CD4+ T cells from blood. The chain is built from TRBV29-1 and TRBJ2-2; tentatively, D is TRBD2 (5 bases). This receptor was identified in a man younger than 45 with type 1 diabetes. CDR3 nucleotides: TGCAGCGTTAGAGCGGTACTCAACACCGGGGAGCTGTTTTTT. This translates into CSVRAVLNTGELFF.